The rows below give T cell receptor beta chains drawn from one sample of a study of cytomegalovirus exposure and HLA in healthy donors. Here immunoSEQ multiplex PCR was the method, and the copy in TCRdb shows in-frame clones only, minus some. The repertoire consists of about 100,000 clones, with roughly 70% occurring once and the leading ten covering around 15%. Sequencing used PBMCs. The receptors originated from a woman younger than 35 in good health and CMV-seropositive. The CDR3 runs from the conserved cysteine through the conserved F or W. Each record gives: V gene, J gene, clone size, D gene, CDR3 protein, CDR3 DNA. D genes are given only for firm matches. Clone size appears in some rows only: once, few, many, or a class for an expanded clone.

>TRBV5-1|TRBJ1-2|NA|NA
CASSREGANYGYTF
TGCGCCAGCAGCCGGGAGGGGGCTAACTATGGCTACACCTTC
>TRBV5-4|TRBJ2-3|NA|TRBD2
CASSLGSGGHLTDTQYF
TGTGCCAGCAGCTTGGGTAGCGGGGGTCACCTCACAGATACGCAGTATTTT
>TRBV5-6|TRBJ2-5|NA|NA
CASSKQDFQETQYF
TGTGCCAGCAGCAAACAGGATTTTCAAGAGACCCAGTACTTC
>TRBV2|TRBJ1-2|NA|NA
CASKGQSYGYTF
TGTGCCAGCAAAGGACAGAGCTATGGCTACACCTTC
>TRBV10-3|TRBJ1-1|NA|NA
CAISQGMRTEAFF
TGTGCCATCAGTCAGGGGATGAGAACTGAAGCTTTCTTT
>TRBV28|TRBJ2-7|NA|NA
CASSATVTYEQYF
TGTGCCAGCAGTGCCACGGTGACCTACGAGCAGTACTTC
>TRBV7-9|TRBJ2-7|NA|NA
CASSVGSGPSYEQYF
TGTGCCAGCAGCGTGGGTAGCGGACCCTCCTACGAGCAGTACTTC
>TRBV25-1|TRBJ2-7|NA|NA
CASSSGPGEQYF
TGTGCCAGCAGTTCAGGGCCTGGGGAGCAGTACTTC
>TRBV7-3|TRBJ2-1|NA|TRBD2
CASGPSRGLAGMTSSYNEQFF
TGTGCCAGCGGACCCTCCCGAGGACTAGCGGGTATGACGAGCTCCTACAATGAGCAGTTCTTC
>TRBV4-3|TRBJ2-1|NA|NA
CASSQDFWTPYNEQFF
TGCGCCAGCAGCCAAGATTTTTGGACACCCTACAATGAGCAGTTCTTC
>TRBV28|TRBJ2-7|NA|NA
CASRPQGSYEQYF
TGTGCCAGCAGGCCCCAGGGCTCCTACGAGCAGTACTTC
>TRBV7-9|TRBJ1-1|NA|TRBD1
CASSSRGWTGGRDTEAFF
TGTGCCAGCAGTTCGCGGGGGTGGACAGGGGGTAGGGACACTGAAGCTTTCTTT
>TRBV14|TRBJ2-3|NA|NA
CASSQGSRGLGTNTQYF
TGTGCCAGCAGCCAAGGGTCTCGGGGCCTCGGGACAAATACGCAGTATTTT
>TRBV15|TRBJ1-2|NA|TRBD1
CATSREAGGARGGYTF
TGTGCCACCAGCAGAGAGGCAGGGGGCGCGAGAGGAGGCTACACCTTC
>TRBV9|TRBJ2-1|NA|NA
CASSVGITGNEQFF
TGTGCCAGCAGCGTAGGGATTACGGGGAATGAGCAGTTCTTC
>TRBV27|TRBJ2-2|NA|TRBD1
CASSTGQVTTGELFF
TGTGCCAGCAGTACCGGACAGGTGACTACCGGGGAGCTGTTTTTT
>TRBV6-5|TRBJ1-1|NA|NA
CASSYSRLGLNTEAFF
TGTGCCAGCAGTTACTCTAGGCTGGGCCTGAACACTGAAGCTTTCTTT
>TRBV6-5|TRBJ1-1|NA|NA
CASSRGTQNTEAFF
TGTGCCAGCAGTAGGGGGACACAGAACACTGAAGCTTTCTTT
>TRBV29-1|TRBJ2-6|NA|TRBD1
CSVEEGGVGTDFFSGANVLTF
TGCAGCGTTGAAGAAGGAGGAGTAGGGACAGACTTCTTCTCTGGGGCCAACGTCCTGACTTTC
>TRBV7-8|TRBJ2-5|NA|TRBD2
CASSSGLAGGGETQYF
TGTGCCAGCAGCTCTGGACTAGCGGGGGGAGGAGAGACCCAGTACTTC
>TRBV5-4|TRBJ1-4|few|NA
CASSDPRGDRLFF
TGTGCCAGCAGCGACCCCAGGGGTGACAGACTGTTTTTT
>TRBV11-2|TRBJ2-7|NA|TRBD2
CASSLVLAGAYEQYF
TGTGCCAGCAGCTTAGTTCTAGCGGGGGCCTACGAGCAGTACTTC
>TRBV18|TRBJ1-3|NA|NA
CASSPLEGLRNTIYF
TGTGCCAGCTCACCTTTGGAGGGCCTTCGAAACACCATATATTTT
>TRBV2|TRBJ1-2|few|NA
CASSEAPVVGYTF
TGTGCCAGCAGTGAAGCTCCCGTTGTGGGCTACACCTTC
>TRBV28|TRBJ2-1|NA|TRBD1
CASSQPGQGYNEQFF
TGTGCCAGCAGTCAACCGGGACAGGGCTACAATGAGCAGTTCTTC
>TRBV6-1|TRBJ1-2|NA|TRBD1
CASSAPGGNYGYTF
TGTGCCAGCAGCGCACCAGGGGGTAACTATGGCTACACCTTC
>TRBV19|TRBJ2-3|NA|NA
CASSDQRGDTQYF
TGTGCCAGTAGTGATCAGCGCGGAGATACGCAGTATTTT
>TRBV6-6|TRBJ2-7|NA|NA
CASKGRSVHEQYF
TGTGCCAGCAAGGGGCGATCCGTGCACGAGCAGTACTTC
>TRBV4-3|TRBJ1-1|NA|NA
CASSQAVLRGTEAFF
TGCGCCAGCAGCCAAGCGGTGCTCAGAGGCACTGAAGCTTTCTTT